This entry lists 5 T cell receptor beta chains sequenced from one sample in a study of cytomegalovirus exposure and HLA in healthy donors. Clones were read by immunoSEQ multiplex PCR, and TCRdb kept only the in-frame ones, dropping some. The table shows some 140,000 clones, with 86% occurring only once. Sequencing was done on a sample of PBMCs. Source of these receptors: a human donor in good health.

V and J are TRBV5-5 and TRBJ2-1; TRBD1 matches at 11 bases. CDR1 and CDR2 (germline): SGHKS, YYEKEE (reference sequence). Germline trimming cut 0 bases from V and 9 bases from J; bases unmatched to any gene: 5. The CDR3 contains 15 residues. In DNA form, the CDR3 reads TGTGCCAGCAGCTTGGGGGACAGGGGGAGGGGTGAGCAGTTCTTC. The encoded protein is CASSLGDRGRGEQFF.

This chain connects TRBV2 to TRBJ1-1; 10 bases match TRBD1. Germline trimming cut 5 bases from V and 2 bases from J; bases unmatched to any gene: 11. The CDR3 totals 17 residues. From germline, CDR1 is SNHLY and CDR2 FYNNEI. DNA of the CDR3: TGTGCCAGCAGTTTCTCCGGGACAGGGGAATTTAACACTGAAGCTTTCTTT. Translation gives CASSFSGTGEFNTEAFF.

This clone turned up a few times. This chain joins TRBV10-3 and TRBJ1-2; 9 positions agree with TRBD1. Trimming removed 2 bases from V and 3 bases from J; junction bases left unmatched: 4. The CDR3 runs 15 residues. The germline gives CDR1 ENHRY, CDR2 SYGVKD. The CDR3 coding sequence is TGTGCCATCAGTGAGGCGGACAGGGGAGACTATGGCTACACCTTC. Translating it yields CAISEADRGDYGYTF.

The genes are TRBV30 and TRBJ1-3; 7 bases fit TRBD1. The CDR3 covers 17 residues. Germline assignment: CDR1 GTSNPN and CDR2 SVGIG (reference sequence). J gave up 10 bases and V 1 base, and 19 bases lay outside the gene matches. CDR3 loop: CAWSGQSRHRGFYTIYF. The CDR3 coding sequence is TGTGCCTGGAGTGGTCAATCCCGGCACAGGGGTTTTTATACCATATATTTT.

Only one count was recorded for this clone. The chain links TRBV10-3 to TRBJ1-4, with 10 nucleotides matching TRBD1. CDR1 ENHRY and CDR2 SYGVKD come from the germline V gene. This CDR3 is 14 amino acids long. Losses at the gene ends were 9 bases for V and 8 bases for J; bases not matched to a gene: 9. In nucleotides, the CDR3 is TGTGCCATGAACCGGGACAGGGGAGAAGAAAAACTGTTTTTT. This sequence encodes CAMNRDRGEEKLFF.